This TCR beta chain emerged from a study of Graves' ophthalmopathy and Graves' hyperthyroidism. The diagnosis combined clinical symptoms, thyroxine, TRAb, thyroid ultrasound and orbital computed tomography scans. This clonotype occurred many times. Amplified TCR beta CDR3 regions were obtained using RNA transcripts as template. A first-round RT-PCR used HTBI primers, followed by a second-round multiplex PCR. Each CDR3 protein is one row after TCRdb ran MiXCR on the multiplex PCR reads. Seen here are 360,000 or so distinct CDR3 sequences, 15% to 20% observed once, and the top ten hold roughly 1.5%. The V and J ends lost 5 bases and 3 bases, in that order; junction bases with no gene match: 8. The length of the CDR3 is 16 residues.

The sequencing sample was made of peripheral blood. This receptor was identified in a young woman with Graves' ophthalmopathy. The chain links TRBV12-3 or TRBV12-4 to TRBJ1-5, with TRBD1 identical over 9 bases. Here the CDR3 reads CASSPGQGTFNQPQHF. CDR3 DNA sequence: TGTGCCAGCAGTCCCGGACAGGGGACTTTCAATCAGCCCCAGCATTTT.